This T cell receptor (beta chain) was sequenced during a study of T cell responses to AZD1222 COVID-19 vaccine. V shed 2 bases, J shed 6 bases, and the junction held 5 bases outside the gene matches. Germline V gene data show CDR1 as SGHTA and CDR2 as FQGTGA. This CDR3 spans 15 amino acids. TCRdb's copy holds only in-frame clones and misses some; the assay was immunoSEQ multiplex PCR. Altogether roughly 100,000 clones are present, about 88% being singletons, with the ten largest covering 4% to 6%. V is TRBV7-3 and J is TRBJ2-1; 9 bases are shared with TRBD2. Specimen: peripheral blood, collected on day 0 of AZD1222 vaccination. The receptor's source is an adult in good health. CDR3 sequence: CASSLGTSPSNEQFF. The CDR3 bases are TGTGCCAGCAGCTTAGGGACTAGCCCTAGCAATGAGCAGTTCTTC.